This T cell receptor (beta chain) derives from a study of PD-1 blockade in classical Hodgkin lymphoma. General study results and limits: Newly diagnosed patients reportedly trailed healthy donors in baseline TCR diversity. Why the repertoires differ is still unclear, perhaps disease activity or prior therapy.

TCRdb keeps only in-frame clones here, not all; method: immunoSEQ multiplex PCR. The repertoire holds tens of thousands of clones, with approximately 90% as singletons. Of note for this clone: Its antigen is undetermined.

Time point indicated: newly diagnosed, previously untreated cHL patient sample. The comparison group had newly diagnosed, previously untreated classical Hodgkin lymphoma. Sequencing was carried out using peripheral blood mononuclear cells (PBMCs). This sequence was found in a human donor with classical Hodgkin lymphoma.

The CDR3 region is CASRSFAGSNTEAFF. The DNA of the CDR3 is TGTGCCAGCAGATCATTCGCGGGTTCGAACACTGAAGCTTTCTTT. V usage is TRBV6-5 and J usage is TRBJ1-1; no definite D call. The V and J ends lost 6 bases and 1 base respectively, with 15 bases between them. Looked up from germline, CDR1 is MNHEY and CDR2 is SVGAGI. The CDR3 runs 15 residues.